This is a list of T cell receptor beta chains from one sample in a study of CD8 T cells in ankylosing spondylitis. MiXCR was run by TCRdb on the 5' RACE reads, yielding one entry per CDR3 protein. The sample holds approximately 150,000 distinct CDR3 sequences; about 32% are singletons and the top ten take 5.5% to 7.5%. The sequencing input was synovial fluid, either unsorted or a sorted T cell fraction (not recorded which). The receptors were gathered from a male donor with ankylosing spondylitis. Each CDR3 is given with its conserved first and last residue. Fields, in order: J gene, V gene, CDR3 length, clone size, D gene, CDR3 DNA, CDR3 protein. A D gene is named only where the DNA matches it firmly. Not every row has a clone size; where given, it reads once, few, many or a size class.

j_gene: TRBJ2-7; v_gene: TRBV3-1; len: 12; abundance: -; d_gene: -; CDR3nt: TGTGCCAGCAGCCGGAGGCACTACGAGCAGTACTTC; CDR3aa: CASSRRHYEQYF
j_gene: TRBJ2-6; v_gene: TRBV2; len: 16; abundance: -; d_gene: TRBD1; CDR3nt: TGTGCCAGCCGGGACAGGAAAATCTCTGGGGCCAACGTCCTGACTTTC; CDR3aa: CASRDRKISGANVLTF
j_gene: TRBJ2-5; v_gene: TRBV10-3; len: 16; abundance: -; d_gene: -; CDR3nt: TGTGCCATCAGTGAGTCGCAAGGGGGGGGACAAGAGACCCAGTACTTC; CDR3aa: CAISESQGGGQETQYF
j_gene: TRBJ1-1; v_gene: TRBV18; len: 15; abundance: once; d_gene: -; CDR3nt: TGTGCCAGCTCACCACGTTTGACCACCCCAGAGGGAGCTTTCTTT; CDR3aa: CASSPRLTTPEGAFF
j_gene: TRBJ2-3; v_gene: TRBV4-1; len: 17; abundance: few; d_gene: TRBD2; CDR3nt: TGCGCCAGCAGCCAGTCCGCTATTAGCGGGGAGACAGATACGCAGTATTTT; CDR3aa: CASSQSAISGETDTQYF
j_gene: TRBJ1-5; v_gene: TRBV4-2; len: 14; abundance: few; d_gene: -; CDR3nt: TGTGCCAGCAGCCAAGAGTCGGGTCTAAGGCCCCAGCATTTT; CDR3aa: CASSQESGLRPQHF
j_gene: TRBJ2-7; v_gene: TRBV5-1; len: 14; abundance: -; d_gene: -; CDR3nt: TGCGCCAGCAGCTTGACCAGAGGCTCCTACGAGCAGTACTTC; CDR3aa: CASSLTRGSYEQYF
j_gene: TRBJ2-7; v_gene: TRBV27; len: 14; abundance: -; d_gene: -; CDR3nt: TGTGCCAGCAGCGAGACCGGGTTCTCCTACGAGCAGTACTTC; CDR3aa: CASSETGFSYEQYF
j_gene: TRBJ1-2; v_gene: TRBV28; len: 11; abundance: -; d_gene: -; CDR3nt: TGTGCCAGCAGCTATAACTATGGCTACACCTTC; CDR3aa: CASSYNYGYTF
j_gene: TRBJ2-5; v_gene: TRBV15; len: 16; abundance: few; d_gene: -; CDR3nt: TGTGCCACCGACCCGGTATATGGACAAGGGTCGGAGACCCAGTACTTC; CDR3aa: CATDPVYGQGSETQYF
j_gene: TRBJ2-7; v_gene: TRBV5-1; len: 16; abundance: few; d_gene: TRBD2; CDR3nt: TGCGCCAGCAGCTTGGCGGGAGGGTTGAGCTCCTACGAGCAGTACTTC; CDR3aa: CASSLAGGLSSYEQYF
j_gene: TRBJ2-7; v_gene: TRBV11-1; len: 17; abundance: -; d_gene: -; CDR3nt: TGTGCCAGCAGCTTATCTGCGCGGACTACAACAAGCTACGAGCAGTACTTC; CDR3aa: CASSLSARTTTSYEQYF
j_gene: TRBJ2-1; v_gene: TRBV7-2; len: 13; abundance: -; d_gene: -; CDR3nt: TGTGCCAGCAGCTTGGGACTCTCCCGGGAGCAGTTCTTC; CDR3aa: CASSLGLSREQFF
j_gene: TRBJ1-2; v_gene: TRBV20-1; len: 13; abundance: -; d_gene: -; CDR3nt: TGCAGTGCTAGACCCACAGGGACCTATGGCTACACCTTC; CDR3aa: CSARPTGTYGYTF
j_gene: TRBJ2-1; v_gene: TRBV29-1; len: 13; abundance: few; d_gene: TRBD1; CDR3nt: TGCAGCGGTCGGACAGGCCCCTACAATGAGCAGTTCTTC; CDR3aa: CSGRTGPYNEQFF
j_gene: TRBJ1-5; v_gene: TRBV20-1; len: 15; abundance: few; d_gene: -; CDR3nt: TGCAGTGCTAGAGGGGGCGACTATAGCAATCAGCCCCAGCATTTT; CDR3aa: CSARGGDYSNQPQHF
j_gene: TRBJ1-4; v_gene: TRBV12-3/TRBV12-4; len: 16; abundance: -; d_gene: TRBD1; CDR3nt: TGTGCCAGCAGTTCGACCGCCAGGGGGCTGGATGAAAAACTGTTTTTT; CDR3aa: CASSSTARGLDEKLFF
j_gene: TRBJ2-1; v_gene: TRBV20-1; len: 17; abundance: -; d_gene: TRBD1; CDR3nt: TGCAGTGCTAGAGATCTGTTTCGGACAGGGGTTGGAGATGAGCAGTTCTTC; CDR3aa: CSARDLFRTGVGDEQFF
j_gene: TRBJ2-3; v_gene: TRBV18; len: 16; abundance: many; d_gene: TRBD1; CDR3nt: TGTGCCAGCTCACAGACAGGGGCCCGGTTCAAGGATACGCAGTATTTT; CDR3aa: CASSQTGARFKDTQYF
j_gene: TRBJ1-1; v_gene: TRBV2; len: 14; abundance: -; d_gene: -; CDR3nt: TGTGCCAGCAGTGCTTTGATAGGAGGCACTGAAGCTTTCTTT; CDR3aa: CASSALIGGTEAFF
j_gene: TRBJ1-1; v_gene: TRBV10-3; len: 14; abundance: -; d_gene: -; CDR3nt: TGTGCCACCTCGGGGAGGGAACCGAACACTGAAGCTTTCTTT; CDR3aa: CATSGREPNTEAFF
j_gene: TRBJ2-5; v_gene: TRBV27; len: 15; abundance: few; d_gene: TRBD1; CDR3nt: TGTGCCAGCGGCCCTAGGACAGGGTTACAAGAGACCCAGTACTTC; CDR3aa: CASGPRTGLQETQYF
j_gene: TRBJ1-1; v_gene: TRBV7-9; len: 13; abundance: many; d_gene: -; CDR3nt: TGTGCCAGCAGCTTACAGTCGAACACTGAAGCTTTCTTT; CDR3aa: CASSLQSNTEAFF
j_gene: TRBJ2-3; v_gene: TRBV6-2/TRBV6-3; len: 18; abundance: few; d_gene: TRBD2; CDR3nt: TGTGCCAGCAGTTCCCTATCCTTCACTAGCGGTGGCACAGATACGCAGTATTTT; CDR3aa: CASSSLSFTSGGTDTQYF
j_gene: TRBJ1-2; v_gene: TRBV20-1; len: 15; abundance: few; d_gene: TRBD1; CDR3nt: TGCAGTGCTAGAGATGCCAGGGGGCTTAACTATGGCTACACCTTC; CDR3aa: CSARDARGLNYGYTF
j_gene: TRBJ2-2; v_gene: TRBV3-1; len: 11; abundance: -; d_gene: -; CDR3nt: TGTGCCAGTGGTAGCCGCGGGGAGCTGTTTTTT; CDR3aa: CASGSRGELFF
j_gene: TRBJ2-1; v_gene: TRBV4-2; len: 14; abundance: many; d_gene: -; CDR3nt: TGTGCCAGCAGCCCTGACGGCAGTAGGGGTGAGCAGTTCTTC; CDR3aa: CASSPDGSRGEQFF
j_gene: TRBJ1-5; v_gene: TRBV28; len: 13; abundance: many; d_gene: -; CDR3nt: TGTGCCAGCAGTTTATTAAGTTATCAGCCCCAGCATTTT; CDR3aa: CASSLLSYQPQHF
j_gene: TRBJ2-1; v_gene: TRBV11-2; len: 15; abundance: few; d_gene: -; CDR3nt: TGTGCCAGCAGCTTTGGGACCAACTCCTACAATGAGCAGTTCTTC; CDR3aa: CASSFGTNSYNEQFF
j_gene: TRBJ2-2; v_gene: TRBV5-1; len: 14; abundance: many; d_gene: TRBD2; CDR3nt: TGCGCCAGCAGCGGAGGACTAGCGGCCGGGGAGCTGTTTTTT; CDR3aa: CASSGGLAAGELFF
j_gene: TRBJ2-7; v_gene: TRBV7-2; len: 16; abundance: few; d_gene: -; CDR3nt: TGTGCCAGCAGCTTAGGACGGGCTTTGGTTGGCTACGAGCAGTACTTC; CDR3aa: CASSLGRALVGYEQYF
j_gene: TRBJ1-1; v_gene: TRBV10-3; len: 14; abundance: few; d_gene: TRBD1; CDR3nt: TGTGCCATCAAGAGGGGACAGATGAACACTGAAGCTTTCTTT; CDR3aa: CAIKRGQMNTEAFF
j_gene: TRBJ2-1; v_gene: TRBV20-1; len: 13; abundance: -; d_gene: TRBD2; CDR3nt: TGCAGTGCTATGAGCGGGAGGTACAATGAGCAGTTCTTC; CDR3aa: CSAMSGRYNEQFF
j_gene: TRBJ1-4; v_gene: TRBV7-6; len: 15; abundance: few; d_gene: -; CDR3nt: TGTGCCAGCAGCTTAGAGGGCATCTCCAATGAAAAACTGTTTTTT; CDR3aa: CASSLEGISNEKLFF
j_gene: TRBJ1-4; v_gene: TRBV6-2/TRBV6-3; len: 13; abundance: -; d_gene: -; CDR3nt: TGTGCCAGCAGAACACCGGGGCCTGAAAAACTGTTTTTT; CDR3aa: CASRTPGPEKLFF
j_gene: TRBJ2-7; v_gene: TRBV28; len: 15; abundance: -; d_gene: TRBD1; CDR3nt: TGTGCCAGCAGTTTACATGCGACAGGGGTGCACGAGCAGTACTTC; CDR3aa: CASSLHATGVHEQYF
j_gene: TRBJ1-1; v_gene: TRBV7-2; len: 15; abundance: few; d_gene: -; CDR3nt: TGTGCCAGCAGCCTCTTGGGGTATGCGAACACTGAAGCTTTCTTT; CDR3aa: CASSLLGYANTEAFF
j_gene: TRBJ2-3; v_gene: TRBV27; len: 14; abundance: -; d_gene: -; CDR3nt: TGTGCCAGCAGTTCCTTTGGGAGTCCAGATACGCAGTATTTT; CDR3aa: CASSSFGSPDTQYF
j_gene: TRBJ2-5; v_gene: TRBV20-1; len: 17; abundance: -; d_gene: TRBD2; CDR3nt: TGCAGTGCGCGAGGGGGTCTAGCGGGGGGACTCGGTGAGACCCAGTACTTC; CDR3aa: CSARGGLAGGLGETQYF
j_gene: TRBJ1-4; v_gene: TRBV28; len: 15; abundance: -; d_gene: -; CDR3nt: TGTGCCAGCAGGGAAAAGGGGTCAACTAATGAAAAACTGTTTTTT; CDR3aa: CASREKGSTNEKLFF
j_gene: TRBJ2-2; v_gene: TRBV4-3; len: 17; abundance: few; d_gene: TRBD2; CDR3nt: TGCGCCAGCAGCCAAGGCGACCGGGACTACAACACCGGGGAGCTGTTTTTT; CDR3aa: CASSQGDRDYNTGELFF
j_gene: TRBJ2-2; v_gene: TRBV6-6; len: 13; abundance: -; d_gene: -; CDR3nt: TGTGCCAGCAGGCTTCAAGACACCGGGGAGCTGTTTTTT; CDR3aa: CASRLQDTGELFF
j_gene: TRBJ1-2; v_gene: TRBV18; len: 14; abundance: once; d_gene: -; CDR3nt: TGTGCCAGCTCACCAGTCCGGACAGACTATGGCTACACCTTC; CDR3aa: CASSPVRTDYGYTF
j_gene: TRBJ2-4; v_gene: TRBV6-4; len: 19; abundance: -; d_gene: -; CDR3nt: TGTGCCAGCAGTAACCGGACTACGCGGTTGGATGGGCCCAAAAACATTCAGTACTTC; CDR3aa: CASSNRTTRLDGPKNIQYF